This T cell receptor beta chain derives from a study of read filtering for tumor transcriptome and immune sequencing. Study-wide findings and caveats: RNA-seq captured clonotypes less deeply and reliably than IR-seq.

Comment on this clonotype: The antigen remains unidentified.

This library used roughly 0.4 ug RNA and molecular barcoded adaptors spanning alpha/delta and beta/gamma chains. From the reads, TCRdb called clonotypes with MiXCR, one entry per CDR3 protein. The top ten hold about a sixth of the sample, which has more than 55,000 distinct CDR3 sequences, less than 25% seen once. V lost 2 bases and J lost 2, with 19 bases in between. The CDR3 sequence is 16 residues long. From germline, CDR1 is DFQATT and CDR2 SNEGSKA (reference sequence). The material sequenced was a population of CD138-negative cells sorted from bone marrow. This receptor was obtained from a donor at least 40 years old with multiple myeloma. The chain couples TRBV20-1 to TRBJ2-7; D is unresolved. CDR3 coding DNA: TGCAGTGCTAGACCCCTCTTAGGACGGGCCACCTACGAGCAGTACTTC. This codes for CSARPLLGRATYEQYF.